The 24 T cell receptor beta chains given below trace back to one sample, sequenced in a study of Tregs in tolerant kidney transplant recipients. Measured with immunoSEQ multiplex PCR; TCRdb has only the in-frame clones, and not every one. The table lists roughly 16,000 clones, more than 60% of them singletons. The antigens these receptors bind are not known. What was sequenced was Tregs from blood cultured with allogeneic cells. These receptors all come from a human donor in good health.

The chain employs TRBV7-9 and TRBJ2-7; a possible D gene is TRBD1 (6 bases). Deletions cut 1 base from V and 0 bases from J, with 13 bases between. The germline V gene encodes CDR1 SEHNR and CDR2 FQNEAQ (reference sequence). The length of the CDR3 is 16 residues. CDR3 DNA sequence: TGTGCCAGCAGCTTAGTTAATACAGGGATCTCCTACGAGCAGTACTTC. Its translation: CASSLVNTGISYEQYF.

The rearrangement uses TRBV11-2 and TRBJ2-5; D is perhaps TRBD1 (5 bases). The CDR3 sequence is 14 residues long. Germline CDR1 reads SGHAT; CDR2 reads FQNNGV. V gave up 4 bases and J gave up 4 bases, with 13 bases separating them. The CDR3 coding sequence is TGTGCCAGCAGCTCCCAGGGCTTGGGAGAGACCCAGTACTTC. This gives the protein CASSSQGLGETQYF.

This clone is judged medium-sized. This chain connects TRBV25-1 to TRBJ1-2; D gene unclear. Germline V CDR1 and CDR2: MGHDK, SYGVNS. Trimming shortened V by 6 bases and J by 7 bases, and 18 bases separated the two germline ends. The CDR3 runs to 14 residues. In DNA, the CDR3 is TGTGCCAGCAGGAGGTCGGGAGGTCGGGGTGGCTACACCTTC. Its translation: CASRRSGGRGGYTF.

This chain joins TRBV11-2 and TRBJ1-2, with D unclear. The germline V and J ends were trimmed by 5 bases and 0 bases, with 16 bases remaining between them. Germline CDR1 and CDR2: SGHAT and FQNNGV. The CDR3 loop spans 16 amino acids. The CDR3, as DNA: TGTGCCAGCAGCCCCAAACCCCCCAGTACTAACTATGGCTACACCTTC. Residues: CASSPKPPSTNYGYTF.

This chain connects TRBV18 to TRBJ2-2; D unresolved. Trimming cost V 3 bases and J 5 bases, with 10 bases left between them. CDR3 length: 14 amino acids. The germline V gene encodes CDR1 KGHSH and CDR2 LQKENI. CDR3 bases: TGTGCCAGCTCACCCCCGAAGGTGACCGGGGAGCTGTTTTTT. This codes for CASSPPKVTGELFF. Full variable domain (rest looked up from reference TRBV18 and TRBJ2-2): NAGVMQNPRHLVRRRGQEARLRCSPMKGHSHVYWYRQLPEEGLKFMVYLQKENIIDESGMPKERFSAEFPKEGPSILRIQQVVRGDSAAYFCASSPPKVTGELFFGEGSRLTVL.

This chain connects TRBV18 to TRBJ2-1, with 9 bases matching TRBD2. Germline-derived CDR1 and CDR2 are KGHSH and LQKENI. V shed 6 bases and J 9 bases; nucleotides not matched to a gene: 6. The CDR3 spans 13 residues. CDR3 in DNA: TGTGCCAGCTCCGGGGGACTAGCCGCTGAGCAGTTCTTC. Amino acids: CASSGGLAAEQFF.

The rearrangement uses TRBV7-2 and TRBJ2-2; D gene uncertain. Trimming stripped 0 bases from V and 1 base from J, with 12 bases between. Germline assignment: CDR1 SGHTA and CDR2 FQGNSA. The CDR3 has 17 amino acids. The CDR3 coding sequence is TGTGCCAGCAGCTTAGCGAGGCCACCTGAGAACACCGGGGAGCTGTTTTTT. Translating it yields CASSLARPPENTGELFF.

This clone was detected many times. The chain joins TRBV10-3 to TRBJ2-3, with TRBD2 as a possible D gene (6 bases). Germline lookup yields CDR1 ENHRY and CDR2 SYGVKD. CDR3 length equals 13 residues. V gave up 8 bases and J gave up 4 bases, with 13 bases separating them. The CDR3: CAIHGTYSDTQYF. Here the CDR3 DNA reads TGTGCCATCCACGGGACTTACTCAGATACGCAGTATTTT.

The chain joins TRBV6-6 to TRBJ2-1; D remains unclear. The CDR3 spans 11 residues. CDR1 and CDR2 from the germline V gene are MNHNY and SVGAGI (reference sequence). V was pared by 3 bases and J by 5 bases, with 2 bases between. The CDR3 here is CASSYHNEQFF. For the CDR3, the DNA is TGTGCCAGCAGTTATCACAATGAGCAGTTCTTC.

The J gene is TRBJ1-4, the V gene TRBV5-1, with D maybe TRBD1 (5 bases). The V end lost 5 bases, the J end lost 4 bases, and 18 bases lay between the germline ends. In germline, CDR1 is SGHRS, CDR2 YFSETQ. This CDR3 is built from 16 residues. The CDR3 nucleotides are TGCGCCAGCAGAACCGGGTCAGGGTTGAGTAATGAAAAACTGTTTTTT. Protein sequence: CASRTGSGLSNEKLFF.

This clone was observed a handful of times. The rearrangement links TRBV11-2 to TRBJ2-1, with 7 bases fitting TRBD1. The CDR3 totals 14 residues. Germline lookup yields CDR1 SGHAT and CDR2 FQNNGV. The trim removed 2 bases at V and 7 bases at J, leaving 5 bases unmatched. The DNA of the CDR3 is TGTGCCAGCAGCTTACCGCTCAGGGGGAATGAGCAGTTCTTC. Translating it yields CASSLPLRGNEQFF.

By its share, this clone is medium-sized. The CDR3 loop is CASSPNQGDEAFF. Written as DNA, the CDR3 is TGTGCCAGCTCACCAAATCAGGGGGATGAAGCTTTCTTT. The rearrangement joins TRBV18 to TRBJ1-1; 7 bases fit TRBD1. The CDR3 length is 13 residues. Losses at the gene ends were 2 bases for V and 7 bases for J; bases not matched to a gene: 4. Germline V gives CDR1 KGHSH, CDR2 LQKENI.

The CDR3 DNA reads TGTGCCAGCAGGCCCTTTTCGAACACCGGGGAGCTGTTTTTT. It encodes CASRPFSNTGELFF. The chain carries TRBV6-5 and TRBJ2-2; no reliable D call. This CDR3 region has 14 residues. V shed 6 bases and J shed 0 bases, with 8 bases lying between them. Germline V gene sequence: CDR1 MNHEY, CDR2 SVGAGI.

As concerns this clone: This specimen includes other DNA sequences encoding the same CDR3. The chain recombines TRBV29-1 with TRBJ2-7; D unclear. The germline V gene encodes CDR1 SQVTM and CDR2 ANQGSEA. The CDR3 covers 12 residues. The V end lost 0 bases, the J end lost 1 base, and 4 bases lay between the germline ends. This chain's CDR3 is CSVEDGSYEQYF. The CDR3 DNA sequence: TGCAGCGTTGAAGACGGTTCCTACGAGCAGTACTTC.

This clone was seen a single time. The gene calls are TRBV5-1 and TRBJ2-5; possibly TRBD2 for D (6 bases). The CDR3 extends over 15 amino acids. Germline CDR1 is SGHRS and CDR2 is YFSETQ. V gave up 2 bases and J gave up 2 bases, with 13 bases separating them. In DNA form, the CDR3 reads TGCGCCAGCAGCTTTTGGCGGACTAATCAAGAGACCCAGTACTTC. Translation gives CASSFWRTNQETQYF.

This clone came up a few times. V is TRBV9 and J is TRBJ2-1; D is possibly TRBD2 (6 bases). CDR1 and CDR2 from the germline V gene are SGDLS and YYNGEE. Trimming pared 3 bases from V and 4 bases from J, leaving 14 bases between. The CDR3 contains 15 residues. CDR3 coding DNA: TGTGCCAGCAGCGCCCGGGACTTCCTATACAATGAGCAGTTCTTC. Translation: CASSARDFLYNEQFF.

CDR3: CASSQANYNEQFF. The CDR3 bases are TGCGCCAGCAGCCAAGCGAATTACAATGAGCAGTTCTTC. This rearrangement joins TRBV4-1 to TRBJ2-1; D is ambiguous. Germline loops: CDR1 MGHRA, CDR2 YSYEKL. The germline V and J ends were trimmed by 1 base and 4 bases, with 5 bases remaining between them. The CDR3 runs to 13 residues.

This clone was seen more than once but under ten times. The V call is TRBV6-6, the J call TRBJ1-1; D gene unclear. The germline gives CDR1 MNHNY, CDR2 SVGAGI (reference sequence). CDR3 length: 13 residues. The V end lost 6 bases, the J end lost 6 bases, and 14 bases lay between the germline ends. CDR3 loop: CASRRAGSSEAFF. The DNA for the CDR3 is TGTGCCAGCAGGAGGGCAGGATCTTCTGAAGCTTTCTTT.

CDR3 region: CASSVGQDPNYGYTF. The CDR3, as DNA: TGTGCCAGCAGCGTTGGACAGGACCCTAACTATGGCTACACCTTC. This chain joins TRBV13 and TRBJ1-2; TRBD1 aligns across 7 bases. The CDR3 runs 15 residues. Per the germline V gene, CDR1 is PRHDT and CDR2 is FYEKMQ (reference sequence). Unmatched junction bases numbered 6, after V lost 5 bases and J lost 0 bases.

This clone came up a few times. The J gene is TRBJ2-7, the V gene TRBV29-1; TRBD2 is a possible D gene (5 bases). This CDR3 has 13 residues. The V and J ends lost 4 bases and 0 bases respectively, with 10 bases between them. The germline V gene encodes CDR1 SQVTM and CDR2 ANQGSEA. CDR3 in amino acids: CSVARTSSYEQYF. The DNA of the CDR3 is TGCAGCGTTGCTCGCACTAGCTCCTACGAGCAGTACTTC.

This rearrangement joins TRBV4-3 to TRBJ1-2, with 9 bases identical to TRBD1. Per germline, CDR1 LGHNA and CDR2 YSLEER. V gave up 7 bases and J gave up 6 bases; unmatched junction bases: 18. The CDR3 sequence is 17 residues long. The CDR3 sequence: CASTGTVMDRGDNGYTF. In DNA form, the CDR3 reads TGCGCCAGCACCGGGACGGTGATGGACAGGGGCGACAATGGCTACACCTTC.

V gene TRBV30 combines with J gene TRBJ2-7; 10 bases are shared with TRBD2. Trimming cost V 8 bases and J 3 bases; bases outside gene matches: 13. The CDR3 runs 15 residues. Looked up from germline, CDR1 is GTSNPN and CDR2 is SVGIG (reference sequence). This chain's CDR3 is CASSRSGRFIYEQYF. CDR3 bases: TGTGCCAGTAGTCGTAGCGGGAGGTTCATCTACGAGCAGTACTTC.

The rearrangement links TRBV2 to TRBJ2-5; 11 bases are a match to TRBD2. V was clipped by 4 bases and J by 4 bases; unmatched bases: 17. This CDR3 spans 19 amino acids. CDR1 and CDR2 from the germline V gene are SNHLY and FYNNEI. CDR3: CASSVGLAGGAGLGETQYF. The CDR3 nucleotides read TGTGCCAGCAGTGTGGGGCTAGCGGGAGGAGCGGGCTTAGGAGAGACCCAGTACTTC.

The rearrangement uses TRBV4-3 and TRBJ1-4, with D unclear. The germline gives CDR1 LGHNA, CDR2 YSLEER. CDR3 length: 16 amino acids. The V end was cut by 0 bases, the J end by 6 bases, with 14 bases between. This chain's CDR3 is CASSQDVGGSHEKLFF. CDR3 in DNA: TGCGCCAGCAGCCAAGATGTAGGAGGGAGCCATGAAAAACTGTTTTTT.